This T cell receptor (beta chain) comes out of a study of follicular helper T cells after annual influenza vaccination. Across the study: For some subjects, blood spans the 2013-2014, 2014-2015 and 2015-2016 annual vaccinations.

The time point is: 2015-2016 season, 7 days after influenza vaccination. Trimming took 6 bases from V and 3 from J; bases not matched to a gene: 2. This CDR3 has 13 amino acids. CDR1 is MDHEN and CDR2 is SYDVKM in the germline V gene. The assay was immunoSEQ multiplex PCR, and TCRdb's table has in-frame clones only and misses some. Seen here are some 7,300 clones, approximately 88% observed once, and the top ten hold about 1.6%. Points from the study as a whole: Day 7 ICOS+CD38+ clones were most often found later in ICOS-CD38- cTfh cells.

For this clone: The antigen is not known.

This sequence joins TRBV28 and TRBJ1-2, with 9 bases that match TRBD1. Sequencing was performed on CXCR5+ CD38- circulating T follicular helper cells from blood, taken 7 days after influenza vaccination. Described subset: circulating Tfh, non-naive CD4+CXCR5+PD-1+ (ICOS+CD38+ or ICOS-CD38-). The sequence came from an adult who received the influenza vaccine. CDR3: CASRGDRDYGYTF. CDR3 bases: TGTGCCAGCAGGGGGGACAGGGACTATGGCTACACCTTC.